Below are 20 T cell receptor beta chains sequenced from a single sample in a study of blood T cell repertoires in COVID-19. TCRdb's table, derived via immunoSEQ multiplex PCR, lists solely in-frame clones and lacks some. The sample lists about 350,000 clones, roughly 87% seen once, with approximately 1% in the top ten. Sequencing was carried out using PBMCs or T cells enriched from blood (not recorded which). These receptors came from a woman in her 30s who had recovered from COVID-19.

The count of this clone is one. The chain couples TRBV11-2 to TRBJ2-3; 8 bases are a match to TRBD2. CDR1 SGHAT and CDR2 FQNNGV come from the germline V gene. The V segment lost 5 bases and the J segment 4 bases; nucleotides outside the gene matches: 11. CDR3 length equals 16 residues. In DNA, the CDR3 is TGTGCCAGCAGCGAAGGGACTAGAGGTCCGGCAGATACGCAGTATTTT. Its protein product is CASSEGTRGPADTQYF.

The CDR3 coding sequence is TGTGCCAGCAGTACTAGCCCGGCACGTGAGCAGTTCTTC. This encodes CASSTSPAREQFF. The chain couples TRBV2 to TRBJ2-1, with TRBD2 as a possible D gene (6 bases). The CDR3 spans 13 residues. Trimming left V 5 bases short and J 9 bases short, with 14 bases between. In germline, CDR1 is SNHLY, CDR2 FYNNEI. Full variable domain (rest looked up from reference TRBV2 and TRBJ2-1): EPEVTQTPSHQVTQMGQEVILRCVPISNHLYFYWYRQILGQKVEFLVSFYNNEISEKSEIFDDQFSVERPDGSNFTLKIRSTKLEDSAMYFCASSTSPAREQFFGPGTRLTVL.

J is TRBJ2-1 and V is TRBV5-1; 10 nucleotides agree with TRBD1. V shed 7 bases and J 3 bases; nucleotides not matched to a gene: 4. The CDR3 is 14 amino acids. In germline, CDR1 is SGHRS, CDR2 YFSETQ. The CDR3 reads CASSGTGDYNEQFF. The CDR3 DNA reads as TGCGCCAGCTCCGGGACAGGGGACTACAATGAGCAGTTCTTC.

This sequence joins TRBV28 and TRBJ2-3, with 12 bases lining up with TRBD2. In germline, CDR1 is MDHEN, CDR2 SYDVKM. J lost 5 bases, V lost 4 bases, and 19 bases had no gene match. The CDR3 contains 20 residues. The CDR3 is CASSSPTSGGSRHFRDTQYF. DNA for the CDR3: TGTGCCAGCAGTTCACCGACTAGCGGGGGTTCCCGACATTTCCGAGATACGCAGTATTTT.

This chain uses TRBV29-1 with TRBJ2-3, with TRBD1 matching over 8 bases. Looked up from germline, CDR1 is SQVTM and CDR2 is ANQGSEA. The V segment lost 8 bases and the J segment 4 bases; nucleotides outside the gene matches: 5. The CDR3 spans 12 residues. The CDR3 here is CSLGQGPDTQYF. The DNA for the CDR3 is TGCAGCCTAGGACAGGGACCAGATACGCAGTATTTT.

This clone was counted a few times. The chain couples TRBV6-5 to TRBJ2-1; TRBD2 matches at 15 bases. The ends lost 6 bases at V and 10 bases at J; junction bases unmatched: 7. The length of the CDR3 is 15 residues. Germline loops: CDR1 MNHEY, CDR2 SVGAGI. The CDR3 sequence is CASRAGLAGGREQFF. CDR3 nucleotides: TGTGCCAGCAGGGCTGGACTAGCGGGGGGGCGGGAGCAGTTCTTC.

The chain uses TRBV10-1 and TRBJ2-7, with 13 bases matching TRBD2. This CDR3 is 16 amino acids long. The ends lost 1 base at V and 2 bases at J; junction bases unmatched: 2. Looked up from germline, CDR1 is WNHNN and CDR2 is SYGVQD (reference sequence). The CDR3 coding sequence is TGCGCCAGCAGTGAGTGGACTAGCGGGAGTGCCTACGAGCAGTACTTC. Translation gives CASSEWTSGSAYEQYF.

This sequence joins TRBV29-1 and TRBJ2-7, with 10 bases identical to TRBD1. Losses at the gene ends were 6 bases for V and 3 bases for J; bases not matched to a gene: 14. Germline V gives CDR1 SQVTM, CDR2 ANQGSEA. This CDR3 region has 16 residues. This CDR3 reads CSVHLRDRGIDYEQYF. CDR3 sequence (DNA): TGCAGCGTGCACTTGCGGGACAGGGGTATCGACTACGAGCAGTACTTC.

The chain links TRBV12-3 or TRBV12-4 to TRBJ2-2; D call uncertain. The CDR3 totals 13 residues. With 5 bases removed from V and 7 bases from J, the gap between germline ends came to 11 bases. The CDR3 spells CASSETTGGELFF. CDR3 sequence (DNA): TGTGCCAGCAGTGAAACGACGGGCGGGGAGCTGTTTTTT.

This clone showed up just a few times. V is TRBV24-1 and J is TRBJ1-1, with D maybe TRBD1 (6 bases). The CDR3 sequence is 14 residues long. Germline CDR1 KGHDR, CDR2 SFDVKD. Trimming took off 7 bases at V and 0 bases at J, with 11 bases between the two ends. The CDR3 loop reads CATRGANMNTEAFF. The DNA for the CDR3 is TGTGCCACCAGGGGGGCCAACATGAACACTGAAGCTTTCTTT.

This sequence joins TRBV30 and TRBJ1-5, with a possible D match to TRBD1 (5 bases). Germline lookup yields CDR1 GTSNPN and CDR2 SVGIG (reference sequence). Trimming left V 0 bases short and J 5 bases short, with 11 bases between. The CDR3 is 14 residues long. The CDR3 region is CAWSVGAAHQPQHF. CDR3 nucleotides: TGTGCCTGGAGTGTAGGGGCAGCCCATCAGCCCCAGCATTTT.

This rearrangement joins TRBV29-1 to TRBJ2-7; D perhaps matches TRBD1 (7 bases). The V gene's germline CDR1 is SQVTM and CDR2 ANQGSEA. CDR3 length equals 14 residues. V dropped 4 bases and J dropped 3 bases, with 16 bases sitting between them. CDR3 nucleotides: TGCAGCGTTGGTCCTCGACAGGGAGGCTACGAGCAGTACTTC. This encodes CSVGPRQGGYEQYF.

The CDR3 bases are TGTGCCAGCAGGGGACAGGGGAGATCTGAAGCTTTCTTT. Its translation: CASRGQGRSEAFF. V and J are TRBV2 and TRBJ1-1; 10 nucleotides line up with TRBD1. V was pared by 6 bases and J by 6 bases, with 4 bases of the junction left unmatched. Germline assignment: CDR1 SNHLY and CDR2 FYNNEI. This CDR3 spans 13 amino acids.

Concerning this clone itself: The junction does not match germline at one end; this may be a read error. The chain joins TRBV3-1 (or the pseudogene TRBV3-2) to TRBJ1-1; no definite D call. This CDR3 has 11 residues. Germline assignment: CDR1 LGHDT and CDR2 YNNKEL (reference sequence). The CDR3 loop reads CASSHNSEAFF. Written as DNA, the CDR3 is TGTGCCAGCAGCCATAACAGTGAAGCTTTCTTT.

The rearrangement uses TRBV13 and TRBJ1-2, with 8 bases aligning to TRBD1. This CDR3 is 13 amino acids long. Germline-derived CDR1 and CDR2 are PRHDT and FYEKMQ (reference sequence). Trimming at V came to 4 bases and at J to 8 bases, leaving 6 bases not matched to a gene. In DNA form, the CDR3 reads TGTGCCAGCAGCTCCGGACAGGGTGGAGGCTACACCTTC. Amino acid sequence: CASSSGQGGGYTF.

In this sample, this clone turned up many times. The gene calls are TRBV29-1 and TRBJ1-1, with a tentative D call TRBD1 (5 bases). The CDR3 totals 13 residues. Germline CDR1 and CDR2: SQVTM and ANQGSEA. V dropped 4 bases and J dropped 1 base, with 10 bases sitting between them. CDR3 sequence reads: CSVGSTGNTEAFF. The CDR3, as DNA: TGCAGCGTTGGGAGCACAGGGAACACTGAAGCTTTCTTT.

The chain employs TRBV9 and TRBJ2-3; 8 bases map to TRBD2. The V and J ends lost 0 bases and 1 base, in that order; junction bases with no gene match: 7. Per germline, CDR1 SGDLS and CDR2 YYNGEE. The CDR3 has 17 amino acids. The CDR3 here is CASSVGNRGGRTDTQYF. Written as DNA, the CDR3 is TGTGCCAGCAGCGTAGGGAACCGGGGGGGCCGCACAGATACGCAGTATTTT.

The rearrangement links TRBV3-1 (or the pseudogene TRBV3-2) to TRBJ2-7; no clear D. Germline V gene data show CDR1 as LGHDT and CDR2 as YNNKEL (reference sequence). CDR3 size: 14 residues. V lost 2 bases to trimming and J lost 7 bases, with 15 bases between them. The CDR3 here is CASSQLVGSWEQYF. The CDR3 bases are TGTGCCAGCAGCCAATTGGTCGGGTCTTGGGAGCAGTACTTC.

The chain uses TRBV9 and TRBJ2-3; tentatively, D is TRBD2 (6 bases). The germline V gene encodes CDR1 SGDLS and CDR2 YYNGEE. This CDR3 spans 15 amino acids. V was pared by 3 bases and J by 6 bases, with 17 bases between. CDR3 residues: CASSGGLASRDTQYF. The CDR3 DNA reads TGTGCCAGCAGCGGGGGACTCGCCTCACGCGATACGCAGTATTTT. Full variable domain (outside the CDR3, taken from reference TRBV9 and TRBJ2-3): DSGVTQTPKHLITATGQRVTLRCSPRSGDLSVYWYQQSLDQGLQFLIQYYNGEERAKGNILERFSAQQFPDLHSELNLSSLELGDSALYFCASSGGLASRDTQYFGPGTRLTVL.

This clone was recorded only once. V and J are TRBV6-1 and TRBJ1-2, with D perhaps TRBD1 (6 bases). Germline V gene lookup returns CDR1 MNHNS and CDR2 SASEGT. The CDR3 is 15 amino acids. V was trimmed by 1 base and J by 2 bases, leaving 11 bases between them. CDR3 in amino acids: CASSEEYGTNYGYTF. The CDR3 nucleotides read TGTGCCAGCAGTGAAGAGTATGGGACAAACTATGGCTACACCTTC.